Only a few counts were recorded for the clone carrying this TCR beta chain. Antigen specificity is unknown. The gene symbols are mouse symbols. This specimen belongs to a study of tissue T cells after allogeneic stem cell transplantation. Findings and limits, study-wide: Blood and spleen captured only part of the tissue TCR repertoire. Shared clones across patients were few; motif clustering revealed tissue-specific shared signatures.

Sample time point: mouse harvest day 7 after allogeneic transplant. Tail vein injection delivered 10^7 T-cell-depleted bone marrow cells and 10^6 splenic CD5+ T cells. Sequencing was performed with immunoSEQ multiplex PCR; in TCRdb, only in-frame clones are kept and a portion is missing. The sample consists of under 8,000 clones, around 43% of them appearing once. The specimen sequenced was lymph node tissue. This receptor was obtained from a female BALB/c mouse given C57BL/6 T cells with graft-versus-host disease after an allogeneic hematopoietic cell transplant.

CDR3 loop: CASSTGLSSAETLYF. Incomplete CDR3 DNA: TGTGCCAGCAGCACGGGACTGTCTAGTGCAGAAACGCTGTAT. V and J are TRBV3 and TRBJ2-3; 7 bases fit TRBD2. The read ends 1 residue before the CDR3 terminus; that terminus is restored from the germline J gene. CDR3 length: 15 amino acids. The germline V gene has CDR1 SNHLY and CDR2 FYNGKV (reference sequence). V shed 5 bases, J shed 0 bases, and the junction held 5 bases outside the gene matches.